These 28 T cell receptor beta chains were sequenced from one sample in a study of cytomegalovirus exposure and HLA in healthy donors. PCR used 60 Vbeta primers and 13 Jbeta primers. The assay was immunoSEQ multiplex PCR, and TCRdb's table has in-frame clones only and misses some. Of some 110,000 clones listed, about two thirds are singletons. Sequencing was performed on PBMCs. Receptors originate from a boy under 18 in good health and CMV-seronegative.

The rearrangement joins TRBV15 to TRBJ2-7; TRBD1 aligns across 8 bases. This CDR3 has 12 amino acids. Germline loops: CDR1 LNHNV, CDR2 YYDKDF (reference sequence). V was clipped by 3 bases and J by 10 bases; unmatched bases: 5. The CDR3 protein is CATSRTGVGQYF. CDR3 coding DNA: TGTGCCACCAGCAGGACAGGGGTAGGCCAGTACTTC.

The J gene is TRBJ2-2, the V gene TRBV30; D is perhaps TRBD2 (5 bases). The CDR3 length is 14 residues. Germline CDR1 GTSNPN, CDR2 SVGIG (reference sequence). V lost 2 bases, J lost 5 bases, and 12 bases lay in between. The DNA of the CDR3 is TGTGCCTGGAGTTTCTTTAGCGTTACCGGGGAGCTGTTTTTT. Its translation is CAWSFFSVTGELFF.

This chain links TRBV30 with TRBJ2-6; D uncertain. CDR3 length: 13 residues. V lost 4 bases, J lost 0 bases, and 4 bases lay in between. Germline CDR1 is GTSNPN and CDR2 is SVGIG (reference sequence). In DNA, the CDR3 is TGTGCCTGGACTCTCTCTGGGGCCAACGTCCTGACTTTC. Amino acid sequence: CAWTLSGANVLTF.

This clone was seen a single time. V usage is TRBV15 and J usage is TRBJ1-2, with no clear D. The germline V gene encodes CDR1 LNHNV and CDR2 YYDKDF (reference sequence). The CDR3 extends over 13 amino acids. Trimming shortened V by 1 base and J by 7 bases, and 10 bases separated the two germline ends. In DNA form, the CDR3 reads TGTGCCACCAGCAGAGGCCCTTCAGGTGGCTACACCTTC. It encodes CATSRGPSGGYTF. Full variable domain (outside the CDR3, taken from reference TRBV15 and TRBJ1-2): DAMVIQNPRYQVTQFGKPVTLSCSQTLNHNVMYWYQQKSSQAPKLLFHYYDKDFNNEADTPDNFQSRRPNTSFCFLDIRSPGLGDTAMYLCATSRGPSGGYTFGSGTRLTVV.

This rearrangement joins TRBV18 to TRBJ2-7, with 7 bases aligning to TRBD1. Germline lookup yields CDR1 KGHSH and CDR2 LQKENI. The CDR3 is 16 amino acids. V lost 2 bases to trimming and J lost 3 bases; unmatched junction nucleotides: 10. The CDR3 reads CASSPIITGEVYEQYF. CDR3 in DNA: TGTGCCAGCTCACCAATCATTACAGGGGAAGTCTACGAGCAGTACTTC.

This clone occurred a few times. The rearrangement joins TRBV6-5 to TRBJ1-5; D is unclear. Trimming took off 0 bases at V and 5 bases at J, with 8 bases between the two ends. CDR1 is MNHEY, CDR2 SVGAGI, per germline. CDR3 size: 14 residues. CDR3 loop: CASSYSASYQPQHF. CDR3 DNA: TGTGCCAGCAGTTACTCGGCCAGTTATCAGCCCCAGCATTTT.

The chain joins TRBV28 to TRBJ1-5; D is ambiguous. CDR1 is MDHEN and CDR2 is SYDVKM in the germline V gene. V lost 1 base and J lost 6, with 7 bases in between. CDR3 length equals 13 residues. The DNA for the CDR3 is TGTGCCAGCAGTTTATTCGAGGGTCAGCCCCAGCATTTT. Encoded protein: CASSLFEGQPQHF.

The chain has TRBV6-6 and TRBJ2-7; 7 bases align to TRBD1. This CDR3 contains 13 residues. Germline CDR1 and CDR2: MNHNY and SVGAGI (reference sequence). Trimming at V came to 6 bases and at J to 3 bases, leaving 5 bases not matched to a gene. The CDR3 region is CASRPTGFYEQYF. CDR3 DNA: TGTGCCAGCAGGCCGACAGGGTTCTACGAGCAGTACTTC.

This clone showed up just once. CDR3 region: CASSQDYNQPQHF. The DNA of the CDR3 is TGCGCCAGCAGCCAAGATTATAATCAGCCCCAGCATTTT. The chain recombines TRBV4-1 with TRBJ1-5; D is unresolved. Trimming stripped 0 bases from V and 4 bases from J, with 4 bases between. CDR3 size: 13 residues. Per germline, CDR1 MGHRA and CDR2 YSYEKL.

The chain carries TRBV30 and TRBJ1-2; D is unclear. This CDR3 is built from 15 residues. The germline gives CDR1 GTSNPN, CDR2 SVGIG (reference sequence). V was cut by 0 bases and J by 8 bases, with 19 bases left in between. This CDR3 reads CAWSVRRQNAEGYTF. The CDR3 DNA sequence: TGTGCCTGGAGTGTACGGCGGCAGAACGCGGAGGGCTACACCTTC.

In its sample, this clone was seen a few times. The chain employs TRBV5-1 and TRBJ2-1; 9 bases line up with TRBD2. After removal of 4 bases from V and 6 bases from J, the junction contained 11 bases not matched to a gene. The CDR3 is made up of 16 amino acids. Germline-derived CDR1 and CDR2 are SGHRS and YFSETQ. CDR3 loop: CASSPGAGGNPNEQFF. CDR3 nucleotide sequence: TGCGCCAGCAGCCCAGGTGCGGGAGGGAATCCCAATGAGCAGTTCTTC.

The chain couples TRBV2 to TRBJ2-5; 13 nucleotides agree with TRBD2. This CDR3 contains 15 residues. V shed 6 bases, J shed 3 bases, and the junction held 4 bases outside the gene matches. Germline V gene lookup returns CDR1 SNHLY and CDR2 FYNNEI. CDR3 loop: CASRQTSGGKETQYF. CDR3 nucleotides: TGTGCCAGCAGGCAGACTAGCGGGGGGAAAGAGACCCAGTACTTC.

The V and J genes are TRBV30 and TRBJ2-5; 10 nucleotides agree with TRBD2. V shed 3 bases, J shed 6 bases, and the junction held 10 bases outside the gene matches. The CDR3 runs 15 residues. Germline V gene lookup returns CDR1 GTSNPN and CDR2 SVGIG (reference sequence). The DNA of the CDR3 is TGTGCCTGGAGGGTATCTAGCGGGGGCAGGCAGACCCAGTACTTC. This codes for CAWRVSSGGRQTQYF.

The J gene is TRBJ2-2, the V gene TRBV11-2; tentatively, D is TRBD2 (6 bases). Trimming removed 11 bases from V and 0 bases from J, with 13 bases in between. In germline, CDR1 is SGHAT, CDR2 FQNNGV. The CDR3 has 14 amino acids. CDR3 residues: CADRPGANTGELFF. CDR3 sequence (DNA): TGTGCCGACCGACCGGGAGCGAACACCGGGGAGCTGTTTTTT.

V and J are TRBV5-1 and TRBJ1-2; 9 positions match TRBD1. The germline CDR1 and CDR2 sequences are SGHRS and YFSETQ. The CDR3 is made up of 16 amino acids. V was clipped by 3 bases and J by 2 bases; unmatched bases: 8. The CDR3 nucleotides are TGCGCCAGCAGCTCCGACCGACAGGGGGTAAACTATGGCTACACCTTC. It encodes CASSSDRQGVNYGYTF.

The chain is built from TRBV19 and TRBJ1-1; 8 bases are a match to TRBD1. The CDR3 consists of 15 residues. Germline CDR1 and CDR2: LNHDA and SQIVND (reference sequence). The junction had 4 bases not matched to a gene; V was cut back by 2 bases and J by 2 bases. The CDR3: CASSISGQGNTEAFF. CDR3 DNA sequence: TGTGCCAGTAGTATATCCGGACAGGGCAACACTGAAGCTTTCTTT. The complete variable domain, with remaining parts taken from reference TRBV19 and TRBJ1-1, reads DGGITQSPKYLFRKEGQNVTLSCEQNLNHDAMYWYRQDPGQGLRLIYYSQIVNDFQKGDIAEGYSVSREKKESFPLTVTSAQKNPTAFYLCASSISGQGNTEAFFGQGTRLTVV.

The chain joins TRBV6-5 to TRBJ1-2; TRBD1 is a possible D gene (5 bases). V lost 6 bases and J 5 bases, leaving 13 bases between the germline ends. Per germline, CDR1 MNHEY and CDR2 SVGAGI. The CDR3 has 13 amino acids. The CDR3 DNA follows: TGTGCCAGCAGCCAACGGGGGGAGTATGGCTACACCTTC. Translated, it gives CASSQRGEYGYTF.

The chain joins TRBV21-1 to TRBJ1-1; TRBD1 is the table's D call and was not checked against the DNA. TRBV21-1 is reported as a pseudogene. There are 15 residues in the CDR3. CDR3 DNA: TGTGCCAGGAAAGACACCACAACTCCTGGTACTGAAGCTTTCTTT. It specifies CARKDTTTPGTEAFF.

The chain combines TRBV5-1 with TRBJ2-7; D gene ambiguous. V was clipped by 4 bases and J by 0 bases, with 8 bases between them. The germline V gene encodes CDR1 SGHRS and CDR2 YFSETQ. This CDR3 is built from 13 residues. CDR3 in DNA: TGCGCCAGCAGCCCAACAAGCTCCTACGAGCAGTACTTC. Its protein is CASSPTSSYEQYF.

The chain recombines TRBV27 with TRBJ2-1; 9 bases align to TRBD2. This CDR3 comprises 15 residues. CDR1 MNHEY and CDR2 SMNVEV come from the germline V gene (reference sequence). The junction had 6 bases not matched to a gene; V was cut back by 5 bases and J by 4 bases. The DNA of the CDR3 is TGTGCCAGCAGTGCCTGGACTAGCGTTTACAATGAGCAGTTCTTC. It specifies CASSAWTSVYNEQFF.

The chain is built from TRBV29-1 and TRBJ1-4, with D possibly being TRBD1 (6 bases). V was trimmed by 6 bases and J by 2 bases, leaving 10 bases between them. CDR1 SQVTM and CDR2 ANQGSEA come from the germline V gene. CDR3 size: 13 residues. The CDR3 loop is CSVSGVTNEKLFF. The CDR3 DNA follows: TGCAGCGTCTCAGGGGTTACTAATGAAAAACTGTTTTTT.

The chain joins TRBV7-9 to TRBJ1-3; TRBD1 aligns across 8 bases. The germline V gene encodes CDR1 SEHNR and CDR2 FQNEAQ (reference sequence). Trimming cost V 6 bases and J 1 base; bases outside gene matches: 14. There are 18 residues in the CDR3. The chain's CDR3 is CASRLDWTGPRSGNTIYF. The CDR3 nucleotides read TGTGCCAGCAGACTAGACTGGACAGGGCCCAGATCTGGAAACACCATATATTTT.

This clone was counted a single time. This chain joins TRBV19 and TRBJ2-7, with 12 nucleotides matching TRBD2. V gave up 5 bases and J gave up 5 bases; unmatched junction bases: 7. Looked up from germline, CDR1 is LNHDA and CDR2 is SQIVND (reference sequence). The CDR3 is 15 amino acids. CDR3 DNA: TGTGCCAGTAGTCCATCGACTAGCGGGAGTAACGAGCAGTACTTC. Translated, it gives CASSPSTSGSNEQYF.

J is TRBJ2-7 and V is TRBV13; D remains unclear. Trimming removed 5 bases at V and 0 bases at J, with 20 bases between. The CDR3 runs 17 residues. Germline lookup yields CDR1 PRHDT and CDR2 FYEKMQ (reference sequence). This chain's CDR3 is CASSVTYGEESSYEQYF. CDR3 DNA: TGTGCCAGCAGCGTCACCTATGGAGAAGAGAGCTCCTACGAGCAGTACTTC. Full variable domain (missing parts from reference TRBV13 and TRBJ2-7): AAGVIQSPRHLIKEKRETATLKCYPIPRHDTVYWYQQGPGQDPQFLISFYEKMQSDKGSIPDRFSAQQFSDYHSELNMSSLELGDSALYFCASSVTYGEESSYEQYFGPGTRLTVT.

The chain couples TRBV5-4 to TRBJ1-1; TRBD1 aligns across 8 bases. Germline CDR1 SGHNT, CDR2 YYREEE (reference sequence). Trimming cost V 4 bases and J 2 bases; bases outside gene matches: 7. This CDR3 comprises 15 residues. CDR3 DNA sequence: TGTGCCAGCAGCCCGGACAGGGTCCGAAACACTGAAGCTTTCTTT. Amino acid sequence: CASSPDRVRNTEAFF.

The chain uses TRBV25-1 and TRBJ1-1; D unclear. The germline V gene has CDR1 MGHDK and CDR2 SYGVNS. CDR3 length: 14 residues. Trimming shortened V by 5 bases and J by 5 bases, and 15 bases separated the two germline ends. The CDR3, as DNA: TGTGCCAGCAGTAATCCGGGGTTTCTGACTGAAGCTTTCTTT. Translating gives CASSNPGFLTEAFF.

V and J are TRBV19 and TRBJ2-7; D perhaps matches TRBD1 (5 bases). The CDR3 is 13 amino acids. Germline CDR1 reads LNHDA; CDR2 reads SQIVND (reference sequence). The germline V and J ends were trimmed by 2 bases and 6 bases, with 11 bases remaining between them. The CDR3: CASSIMGQSEQYF. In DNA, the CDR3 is TGTGCCAGTAGTATAATGGGGCAGAGCGAGCAGTACTTC.

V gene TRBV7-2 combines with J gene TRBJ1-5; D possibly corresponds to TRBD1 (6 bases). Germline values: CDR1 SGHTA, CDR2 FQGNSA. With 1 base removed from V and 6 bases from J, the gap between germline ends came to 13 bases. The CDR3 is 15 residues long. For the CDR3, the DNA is TGTGCCAGCAGCTTAGATGCGGGGGCGGGTCAGCCCCAGCATTTT. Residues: CASSLDAGAGQPQHF. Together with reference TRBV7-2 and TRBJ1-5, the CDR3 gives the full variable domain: GAGVSQSPSNKVTEKGKDVELRCDPISGHTALYWYRQSLGQGLEFLIYFQGNSAPDKSGLPSDRFSAERTGGSVSTLTIQRTQQEDSAVYLCASSLDAGAGQPQHFGDGTRLSIL.